The TCR beta chain under discussion was sequenced for a study of T cell repertoires in cytomegalovirus infection. About the study: Public TCR beta signatures marked donors with CMV infection and the matching HLA.

TCRdb used MiXCR to reprocess the reads, holding one entry per CDR3 protein. This sample has about 260,000 distinct CDR3 sequences, with less than 9.5% found just once. Study results and caveats: Adding up the frequency of public TCR beta families identified people who carried CMV plus the relevant HLA. HLA-C-restricted TCR beta clonotypes specific for CMV led the ex vivo response.

The CDR3 totals 15 residues. V was trimmed by 6 bases and J by 1 base, leaving 14 bases between them. The germline CDR1 and CDR2 sequences are MDHEN and SYDVKM. This clonotype was recorded at least ten times. The antigen remains undetermined. Sequencing was carried out using PBMCs. The chain combines TRBV28 with TRBJ2-3; maybe TRBD2 (7 bases). The clonotype originates from a human donor in good health (CMV status not recorded). Some clones in this sample may be carry-over from other donors' samples. Here the CDR3 DNA reads TGTGCCAGCAGACAGGGAGGGATCGGCACAGATACGCAGTATTTT. It yields the protein CASRQGGIGTDTQYF.